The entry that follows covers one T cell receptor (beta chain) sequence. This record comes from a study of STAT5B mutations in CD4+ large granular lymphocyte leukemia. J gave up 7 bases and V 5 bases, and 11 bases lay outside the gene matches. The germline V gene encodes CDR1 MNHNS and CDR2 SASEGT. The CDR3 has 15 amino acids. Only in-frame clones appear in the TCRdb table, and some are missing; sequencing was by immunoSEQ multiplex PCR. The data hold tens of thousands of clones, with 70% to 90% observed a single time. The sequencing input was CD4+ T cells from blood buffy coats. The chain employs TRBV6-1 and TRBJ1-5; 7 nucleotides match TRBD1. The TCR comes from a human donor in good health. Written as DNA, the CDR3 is TGTGCCAGCAGTTTGTTGACAGGGATAGGACAGCCCCAGCATTTT. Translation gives CASSLLTGIGQPQHF.